This T cell receptor (beta chain) was profiled in a study of CD8 T cells in ankylosing spondylitis. Germline CDR1 DFQATT, CDR2 SNEGSKA (reference sequence). This CDR3 has 14 amino acids. Study-level results: Reactive arthritis synovial fluid and blood previously showed some of these motif variants. It appeared that ankylosing spondylitis blood was characterized by a TCR beta motif of about eight highly homologous variants. Disease-linked clones were CD8+ and relatively rare in peripheral blood. Significant enrichment of disease-linked clones was reported in matched ankylosing spondylitis synovial fluid.

Turning to this clonotype: No antigen is known for it. One end of the junction varies from germline; a read error may be responsible.

For TCR beta, libraries came from quantitative 5'-RACE with molecular barcodes. Each CDR3 protein gets one entry after TCRdb re-called the 5' RACE reads with MiXCR. The profile shows around 440,000 distinct CDR3 sequences, over 15% of them singletons. The V and J genes are TRBV20-1 and TRBJ1-1; TRBD1 is a possible D gene (6 bases). What was sequenced was blood, either unsorted or a sorted T cell fraction (not recorded which). The source is a male donor with ankylosing spondylitis. In DNA form, the CDR3 reads TGCAGTGCTAGAATCCGTGGACAGAACACTGAAGCCTTCTTT. The encoded protein is CSARIRGQNTEAFF.